One T cell receptor beta chain is described in this entry. The sample belongs to a study of cytomegalovirus exposure and HLA in healthy donors. Overall study: A preliminary data release comprised roughly 85 million unique TCRs obtained from HLA-typed donors.

Germline V gene data show CDR1 as MGHDK and CDR2 as SYGVNS. The CDR3 consists of 15 residues. After removal of 3 bases from V and 2 bases from J, the junction contained 6 bases not matched to a gene. PCR was performed using 60 Vbeta and 13 Jbeta primers. Here immunoSEQ multiplex PCR was the method, and the copy in TCRdb shows in-frame clones only, minus some. The table has more than 150,000 clones, 84% seen once. This receptor was taken from a boy under 18 in good health and CMV-seronegative. Sequencing was done on a sample of PBMCs. The chain carries TRBV25-1 and TRBJ1-2; TRBD1 matches at 7 bases. This CDR3 is CASSDVGRGNYGYTF. CDR3 in DNA: TGTGCCAGCAGTGACGTGGGCAGGGGGAACTATGGCTACACCTTC.